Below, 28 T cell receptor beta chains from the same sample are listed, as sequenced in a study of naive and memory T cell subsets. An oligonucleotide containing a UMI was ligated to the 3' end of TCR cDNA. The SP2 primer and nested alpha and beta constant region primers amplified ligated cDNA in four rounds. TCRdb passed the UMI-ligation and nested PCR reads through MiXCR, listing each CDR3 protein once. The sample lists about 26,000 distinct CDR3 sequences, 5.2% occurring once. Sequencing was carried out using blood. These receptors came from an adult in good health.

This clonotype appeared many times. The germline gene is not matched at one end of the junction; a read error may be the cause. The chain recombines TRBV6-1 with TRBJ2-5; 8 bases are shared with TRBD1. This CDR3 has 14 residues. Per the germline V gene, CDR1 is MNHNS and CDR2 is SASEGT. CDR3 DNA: TGTGCCAGCAGGAGACAGGGGAACCAAGAAACCCAGTACTTC. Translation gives CASRRQGNQETQYF.

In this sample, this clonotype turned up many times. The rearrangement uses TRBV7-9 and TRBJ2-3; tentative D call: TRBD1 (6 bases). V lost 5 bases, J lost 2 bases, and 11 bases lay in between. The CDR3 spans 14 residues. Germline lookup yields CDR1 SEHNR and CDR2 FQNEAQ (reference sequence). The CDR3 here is CASSPRQDTDTQYF. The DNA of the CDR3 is TGTGCCAGCAGCCCGAGACAGGACACAGATACGCAGTATTTT.

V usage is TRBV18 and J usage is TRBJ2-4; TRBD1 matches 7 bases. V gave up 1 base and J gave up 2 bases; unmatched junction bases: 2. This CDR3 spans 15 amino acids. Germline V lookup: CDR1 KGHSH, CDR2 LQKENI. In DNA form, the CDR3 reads TGTGCCAGCTCACCACAGGGACAGTCCAAAAACATTCAGTACTTC. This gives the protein CASSPQGQSKNIQYF.

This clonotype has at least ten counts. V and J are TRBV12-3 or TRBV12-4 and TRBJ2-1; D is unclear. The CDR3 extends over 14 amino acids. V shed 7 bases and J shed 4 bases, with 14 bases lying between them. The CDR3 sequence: CASTQDAGYNEQFF. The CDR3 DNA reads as TGTGCCAGCACCCAGGACGCAGGTTACAATGAGCAGTTCTTC.

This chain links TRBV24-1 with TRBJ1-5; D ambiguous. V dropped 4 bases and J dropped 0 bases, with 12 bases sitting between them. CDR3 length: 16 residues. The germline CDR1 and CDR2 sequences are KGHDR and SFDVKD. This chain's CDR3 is CATSDSGEDSNQPQHF. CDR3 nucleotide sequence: TGTGCCACCAGTGACTCCGGGGAGGATAGCAATCAGCCCCAGCATTTT.

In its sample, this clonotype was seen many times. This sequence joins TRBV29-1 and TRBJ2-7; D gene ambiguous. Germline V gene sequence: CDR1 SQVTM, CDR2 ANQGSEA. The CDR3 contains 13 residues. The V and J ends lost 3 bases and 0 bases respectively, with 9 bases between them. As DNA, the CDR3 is TGCAGCGTTGACAAAGGAGACTCCTACGAGCAGTACTTC. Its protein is CSVDKGDSYEQYF.

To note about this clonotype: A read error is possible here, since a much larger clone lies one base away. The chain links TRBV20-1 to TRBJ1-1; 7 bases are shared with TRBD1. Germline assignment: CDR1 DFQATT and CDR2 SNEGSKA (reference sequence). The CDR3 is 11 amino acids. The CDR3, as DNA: TGCAGTGCTAGAGATCTTCCGGGACAGCACTTT. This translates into CSARDLPGQHF.

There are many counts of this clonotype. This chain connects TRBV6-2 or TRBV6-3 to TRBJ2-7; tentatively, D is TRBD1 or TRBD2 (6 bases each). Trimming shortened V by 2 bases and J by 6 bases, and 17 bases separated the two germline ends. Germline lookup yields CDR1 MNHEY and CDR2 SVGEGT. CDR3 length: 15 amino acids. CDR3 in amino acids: CASSYDGQGRPEQYF. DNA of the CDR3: TGTGCCAGCAGTTACGATGGGCAGGGGAGGCCCGAGCAGTACTTC.

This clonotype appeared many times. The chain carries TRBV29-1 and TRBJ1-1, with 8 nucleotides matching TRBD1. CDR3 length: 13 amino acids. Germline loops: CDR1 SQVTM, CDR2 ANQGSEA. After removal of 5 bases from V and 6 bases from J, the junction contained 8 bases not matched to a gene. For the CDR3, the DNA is TGCAGCGTTTGGACAGGGAGAGGGGCTGAAGCTTTCTTT. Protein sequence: CSVWTGRGAEAFF. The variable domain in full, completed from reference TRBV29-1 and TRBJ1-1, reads SAVISQKPSRDICQRGTSLTIQCQVDSQVTMMFWYRQQPGQSLTLIATANQGSEATYESGFVIDKFPISRPNLTFSTLTVSNMSPEDSSIYLCSVWTGRGAEAFFGQGTRLTVV.

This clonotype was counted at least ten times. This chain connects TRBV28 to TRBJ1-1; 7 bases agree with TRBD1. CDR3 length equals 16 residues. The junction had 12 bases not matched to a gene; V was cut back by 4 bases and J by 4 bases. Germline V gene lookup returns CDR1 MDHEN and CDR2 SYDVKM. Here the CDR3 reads CASSWPYYRGGTEAFF. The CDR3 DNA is TGTGCCAGCAGTTGGCCGTACTACAGGGGAGGCACTGAAGCTTTCTTT.

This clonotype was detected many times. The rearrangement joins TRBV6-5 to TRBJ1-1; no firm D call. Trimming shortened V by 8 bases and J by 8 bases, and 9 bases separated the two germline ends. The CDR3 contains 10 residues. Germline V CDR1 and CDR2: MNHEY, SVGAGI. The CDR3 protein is CASGPGEAFF. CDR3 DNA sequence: TGTGCCAGCGGCCCTGGGGAAGCTTTCTTT.

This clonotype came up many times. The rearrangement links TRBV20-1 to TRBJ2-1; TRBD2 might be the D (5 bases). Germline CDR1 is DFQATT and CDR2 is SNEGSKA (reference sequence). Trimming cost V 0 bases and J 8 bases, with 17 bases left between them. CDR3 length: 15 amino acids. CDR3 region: CSARDLSDGGHEQFF. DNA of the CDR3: TGCAGTGCTAGAGATCTTTCGGATGGAGGCCATGAGCAGTTCTTC.

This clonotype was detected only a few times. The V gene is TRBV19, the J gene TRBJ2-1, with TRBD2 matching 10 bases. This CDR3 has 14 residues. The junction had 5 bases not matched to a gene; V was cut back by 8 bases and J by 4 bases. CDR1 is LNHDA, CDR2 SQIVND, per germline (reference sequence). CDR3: CASGAGGDYNEQFF. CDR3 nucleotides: TGTGCCAGTGGAGCGGGAGGGGATTACAATGAGCAGTTCTTC.

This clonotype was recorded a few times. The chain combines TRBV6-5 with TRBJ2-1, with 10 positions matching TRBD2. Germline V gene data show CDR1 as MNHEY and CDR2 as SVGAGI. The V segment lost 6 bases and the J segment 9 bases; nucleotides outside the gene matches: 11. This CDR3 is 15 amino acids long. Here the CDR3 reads CASRRLAGVYLEQFF. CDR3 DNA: TGTGCCAGCAGGCGGCTAGCGGGAGTATACCTTGAGCAGTTCTTC.

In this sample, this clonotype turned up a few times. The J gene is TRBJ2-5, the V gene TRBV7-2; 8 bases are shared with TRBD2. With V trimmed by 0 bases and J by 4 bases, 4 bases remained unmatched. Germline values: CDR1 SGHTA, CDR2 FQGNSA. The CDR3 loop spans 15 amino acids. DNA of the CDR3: TGTGCCAGCAGCTTAGCCAGCGGGAGCGGAGAGACCCAGTACTTC. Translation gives CASSLASGSGETQYF.

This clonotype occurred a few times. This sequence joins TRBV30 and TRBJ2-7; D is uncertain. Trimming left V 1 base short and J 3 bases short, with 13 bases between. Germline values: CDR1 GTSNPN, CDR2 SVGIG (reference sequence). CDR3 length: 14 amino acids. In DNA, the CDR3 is TGTGCCTGGAGTGGGCTCCTCGGCAGCTACGAGCAGTACTTC. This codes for CAWSGLLGSYEQYF.

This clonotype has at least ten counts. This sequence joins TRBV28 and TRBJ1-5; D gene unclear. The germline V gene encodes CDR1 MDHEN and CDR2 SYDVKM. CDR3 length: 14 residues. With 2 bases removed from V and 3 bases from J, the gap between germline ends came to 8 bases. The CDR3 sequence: CASSLAAPNQPQHF. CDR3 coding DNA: TGTGCCAGCAGTTTAGCCGCCCCCAATCAGCCCCAGCATTTT.

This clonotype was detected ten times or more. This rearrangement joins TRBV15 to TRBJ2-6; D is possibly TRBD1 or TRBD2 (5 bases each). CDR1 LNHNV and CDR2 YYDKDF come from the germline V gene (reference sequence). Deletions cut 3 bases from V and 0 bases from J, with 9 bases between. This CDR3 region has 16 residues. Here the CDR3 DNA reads TGTGCCACCAGCAGGTGGGGGTTCTCTGGGGCCAACGTCCTGACTTTC. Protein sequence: CATSRWGFSGANVLTF.

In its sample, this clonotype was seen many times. The CDR3 DNA reads TGTGCCAGCAGCTTACCCTTGGGACAGGGAGCTAACACCATATATTTT. Amino acids: CASSLPLGQGANTIYF. The genes are TRBV7-9 and TRBJ1-3; TRBD1 matches at 9 bases. Germline lookup yields CDR1 SEHNR and CDR2 FQNEAQ (reference sequence). The length of the CDR3 is 16 residues. With 2 bases clipped from V and 7 bases from J, the junction kept 9 bases outside the gene matches.

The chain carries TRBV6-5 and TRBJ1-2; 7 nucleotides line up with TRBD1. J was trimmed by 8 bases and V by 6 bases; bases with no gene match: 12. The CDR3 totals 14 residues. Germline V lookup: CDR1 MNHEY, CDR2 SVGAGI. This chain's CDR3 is CASSQGTAIGGYTF. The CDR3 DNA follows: TGTGCCAGCAGCCAAGGGACAGCCATAGGGGGCTACACCTTC.

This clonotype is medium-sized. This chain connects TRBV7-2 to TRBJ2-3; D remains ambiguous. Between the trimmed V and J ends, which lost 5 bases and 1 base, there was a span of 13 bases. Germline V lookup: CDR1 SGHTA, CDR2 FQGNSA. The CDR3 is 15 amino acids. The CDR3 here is CASSPWDGGTDTQYF. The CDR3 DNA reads TGTGCCAGCAGCCCTTGGGATGGGGGCACAGATACGCAGTATTTT.

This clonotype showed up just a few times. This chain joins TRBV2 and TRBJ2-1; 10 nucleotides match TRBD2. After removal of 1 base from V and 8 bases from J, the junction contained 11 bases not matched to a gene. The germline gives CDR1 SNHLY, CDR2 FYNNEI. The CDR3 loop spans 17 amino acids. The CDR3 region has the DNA TGTGCCAGCAGTGAAGGGGGGGGGACTAGCGTTGGTTATGAGCAGTTCTTC. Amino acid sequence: CASSEGGGTSVGYEQFF.

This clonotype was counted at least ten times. DNA of the CDR3: TGTGCCAGCAGTGGTCAGACTAACTATGGCTACACCTTC. Protein product: CASSGQTNYGYTF. The chain uses TRBV2 and TRBJ1-2; D call uncertain. Germline CDR1 reads SNHLY; CDR2 reads FYNNEI. This CDR3 has 13 amino acids. V was trimmed by 4 bases and J by 0 bases, leaving 6 bases between them.

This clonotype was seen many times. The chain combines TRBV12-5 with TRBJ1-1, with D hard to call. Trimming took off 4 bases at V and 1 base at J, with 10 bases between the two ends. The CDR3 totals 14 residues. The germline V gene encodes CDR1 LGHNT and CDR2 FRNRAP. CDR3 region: CASGYGPGNTEAFF. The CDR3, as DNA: TGTGCTAGTGGTTACGGTCCCGGGAACACTGAAGCTTTCTTT.

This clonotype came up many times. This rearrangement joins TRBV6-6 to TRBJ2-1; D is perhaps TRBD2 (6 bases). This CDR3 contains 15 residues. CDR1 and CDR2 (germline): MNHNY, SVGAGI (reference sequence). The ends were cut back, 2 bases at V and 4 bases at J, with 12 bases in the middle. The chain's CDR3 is CASSYEGGKYNEQFF. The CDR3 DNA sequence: TGTGCCAGCAGTTACGAGGGAGGCAAGTACAATGAGCAGTTCTTC.

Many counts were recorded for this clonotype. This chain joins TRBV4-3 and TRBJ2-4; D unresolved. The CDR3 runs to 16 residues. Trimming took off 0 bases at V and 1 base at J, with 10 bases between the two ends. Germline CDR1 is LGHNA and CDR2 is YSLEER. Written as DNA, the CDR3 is TGCGCCAGCAGCCAAGATTTAGGCAGCGCCAAAAACATTCAGTACTTC. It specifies CASSQDLGSAKNIQYF.

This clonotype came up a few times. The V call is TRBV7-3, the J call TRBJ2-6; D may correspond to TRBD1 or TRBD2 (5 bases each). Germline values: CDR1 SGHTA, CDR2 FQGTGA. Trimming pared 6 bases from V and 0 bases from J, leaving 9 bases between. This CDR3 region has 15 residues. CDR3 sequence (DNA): TGTGCCAGCAGTCGGGACGGCTCTGGGGCCAACGTCCTGACTTTC. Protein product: CASSRDGSGANVLTF.

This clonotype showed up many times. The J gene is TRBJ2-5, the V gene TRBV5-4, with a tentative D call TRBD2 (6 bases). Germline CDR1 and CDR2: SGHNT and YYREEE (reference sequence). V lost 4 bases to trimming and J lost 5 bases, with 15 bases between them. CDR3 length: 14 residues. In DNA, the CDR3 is TGTGCCAGCAGCCTTAGCGGTACGAGGGAGACCCAGTACTTC. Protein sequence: CASSLSGTRETQYF.